The rows below give T cell receptor beta chains drawn from one sample of a study of T cell changes during pregnancy in multiple sclerosis. Some clones are missing from TCRdb's copy, which holds only in-frame ones; the method was immunoSEQ multiplex PCR. The sample gives 40,000 or so clones, 91% of which show up once; about 7.8% is in the top ten. The sample consisted of CD8+ T cells from peripheral blood mononuclear cells, taken before pregnancy. Source of these receptors: a female donor with multiple sclerosis, enrolled in a pregnancy study. Each CDR3 is given with its conserved first and last residue. Fields, in order: D gene, CDR3 length, J gene, clone size, V gene, CDR3 DNA, CDR3 protein. The D gene is left open where the match is weak. Some rows have no size entry. The others give once, few or many, or a class for an expanded clone.

D gene: TRBD1
CDR3 length: 17
J gene: TRBJ2-2
clone size: NA
V gene: TRBV4-1
CDR3 DNA: TGCGCCAGCAGCCACTTGCTTGGCAGGGGGCACACCGGGGAGCTGTTTTTT
CDR3 protein: CASSHLLGRGHTGELFF

D gene: TRBD1
CDR3 length: 12
J gene: TRBJ2-7
clone size: NA
V gene: TRBV2
CDR3 DNA: TGTGCCACCCGGGACAGGGATCACTGGCAGTACTTC
CDR3 protein: CATRDRDHWQYF

D gene: NA
CDR3 length: 16
J gene: TRBJ2-7
clone size: NA
V gene: TRBV27
CDR3 DNA: TGTGCCAGCAGTTTATTTCCCTGGTCACAAACCTACGAGCAGTACTTC
CDR3 protein: CASSLFPWSQTYEQYF

D gene: NA
CDR3 length: 13
J gene: TRBJ1-2
clone size: NA
V gene: TRBV29-1
CDR3 DNA: TGCAGCGTTGAATTGGCAGGCCTCTATGGCTACACCTTC
CDR3 protein: CSVELAGLYGYTF

D gene: NA
CDR3 length: 15
J gene: TRBJ1-5
clone size: NA
V gene: TRBV9
CDR3 DNA: TGTGCCAGCAGCGTAGGAGGCGACCGAGATCAGCCCCAGCATTTT
CDR3 protein: CASSVGGDRDQPQHF

D gene: NA
CDR3 length: 12
J gene: TRBJ1-1
clone size: NA
V gene: TRBV9
CDR3 DNA: TGTGCCAGCAGTGCAGGGATTACTGAAGCTTTCTTT
CDR3 protein: CASSAGITEAFF

D gene: TRBD2
CDR3 length: 17
J gene: TRBJ2-7
clone size: NA
V gene: TRBV5-1
CDR3 DNA: TGCGCCAGCAGCCCGGGGGCGGGAGGGCCCGGAATCTACGAGCAGTACTTC
CDR3 protein: CASSPGAGGPGIYEQYF

D gene: TRBD2
CDR3 length: 16
J gene: TRBJ2-1
clone size: once
V gene: TRBV13
CDR3 DNA: TGTGCCAGCAGCTCCCCCTGGACTAGCGGGAGCGATGAGCAGTTCTTC
CDR3 protein: CASSSPWTSGSDEQFF

D gene: NA
CDR3 length: 13
J gene: TRBJ2-1
clone size: NA
V gene: TRBV13
CDR3 DNA: TGTGCCAGCAGCTTTACGACAAACAATGAGCAGTTCTTC
CDR3 protein: CASSFTTNNEQFF

D gene: NA
CDR3 length: 18
J gene: TRBJ2-6
clone size: NA
V gene: TRBV19
CDR3 DNA: TGTGCCAGTAGTATAACTCCGGTGGTAGGGGTCGGGGCCAACGTCCTGACTTTC
CDR3 protein: CASSITPVVGVGANVLTF

D gene: NA
CDR3 length: 17
J gene: TRBJ2-7
clone size: NA
V gene: TRBV4-2
CDR3 DNA: TGTGCCAGCAGCCAAGATCCGGCAGGGGCAATGGGCTACGAGCAGTACTTC
CDR3 protein: CASSQDPAGAMGYEQYF

D gene: NA
CDR3 length: 15
J gene: TRBJ2-1
clone size: NA
V gene: TRBV7-3
CDR3 DNA: TGTGCCAGCAGCTTTCAGGGTAGTGGATACAATGAGCAGTTCTTC
CDR3 protein: CASSFQGSGYNEQFF

D gene: NA
CDR3 length: 13
J gene: TRBJ2-2
clone size: once
V gene: TRBV4-1
CDR3 DNA: TGCGCCAGCGGGAGTGTGAACACCGGGGAGCTGTTTTTT
CDR3 protein: CASGSVNTGELFF

D gene: NA
CDR3 length: 15
J gene: TRBJ2-1
clone size: NA
V gene: TRBV19
CDR3 DNA: TGTGCCAGTAGTATGGCAGGACAGAAAGACAATGAGCAGTTCTTC
CDR3 protein: CASSMAGQKDNEQFF

D gene: NA
CDR3 length: 12
J gene: TRBJ2-7
clone size: NA
V gene: TRBV27
CDR3 DNA: TGTGCCAGCAGCTCCACTCAGCGTGAGCAGTACTTC
CDR3 protein: CASSSTQREQYF

D gene: NA
CDR3 length: 13
J gene: TRBJ2-3
clone size: NA
V gene: TRBV11-2
CDR3 DNA: TGTGCCAGCAGCTGGGTACCAGGGGATACGCAGTATTTT
CDR3 protein: CASSWVPGDTQYF

D gene: NA
CDR3 length: 13
J gene: TRBJ2-7
clone size: NA
V gene: TRBV6-1
CDR3 DNA: TGTGCCATGCGGGACGGAGCCTCCTACGAGCAGTACTTC
CDR3 protein: CAMRDGASYEQYF

D gene: TRBD2
CDR3 length: 15
J gene: TRBJ2-1
clone size: once
V gene: TRBV28
CDR3 DNA: TGTGCCAGCAGTTTGGGGACTAGCGGGGGCAATGAGCAGTTCTTC
CDR3 protein: CASSLGTSGGNEQFF